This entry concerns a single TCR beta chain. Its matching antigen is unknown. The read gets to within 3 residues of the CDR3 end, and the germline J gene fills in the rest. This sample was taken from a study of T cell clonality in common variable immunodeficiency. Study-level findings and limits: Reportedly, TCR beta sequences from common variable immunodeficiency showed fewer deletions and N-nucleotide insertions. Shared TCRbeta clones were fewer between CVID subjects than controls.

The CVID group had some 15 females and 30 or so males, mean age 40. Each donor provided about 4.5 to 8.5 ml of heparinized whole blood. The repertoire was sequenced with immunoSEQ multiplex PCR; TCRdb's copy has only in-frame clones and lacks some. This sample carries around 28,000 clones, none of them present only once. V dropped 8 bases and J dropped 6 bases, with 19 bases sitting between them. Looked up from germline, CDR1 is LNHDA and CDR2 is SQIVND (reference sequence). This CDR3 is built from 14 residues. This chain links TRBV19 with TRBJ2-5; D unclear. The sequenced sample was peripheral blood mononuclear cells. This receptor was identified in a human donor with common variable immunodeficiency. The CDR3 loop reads CASVNFSYNQTQYF. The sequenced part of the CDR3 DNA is TGTGCCAGTGTTAATTTCAGTTACAATCAGACC. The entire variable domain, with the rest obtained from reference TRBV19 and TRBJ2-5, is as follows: DGGITQSPKYLFRKEGQNVTLSCEQNLNHDAMYWYRQDPGQGLRLIYYSQIVNDFQKGDIAEGYSVSREKKESFPLTVTSAQKNPTAFYLCASVNFSYNQTQYFGPGTRLLVL.